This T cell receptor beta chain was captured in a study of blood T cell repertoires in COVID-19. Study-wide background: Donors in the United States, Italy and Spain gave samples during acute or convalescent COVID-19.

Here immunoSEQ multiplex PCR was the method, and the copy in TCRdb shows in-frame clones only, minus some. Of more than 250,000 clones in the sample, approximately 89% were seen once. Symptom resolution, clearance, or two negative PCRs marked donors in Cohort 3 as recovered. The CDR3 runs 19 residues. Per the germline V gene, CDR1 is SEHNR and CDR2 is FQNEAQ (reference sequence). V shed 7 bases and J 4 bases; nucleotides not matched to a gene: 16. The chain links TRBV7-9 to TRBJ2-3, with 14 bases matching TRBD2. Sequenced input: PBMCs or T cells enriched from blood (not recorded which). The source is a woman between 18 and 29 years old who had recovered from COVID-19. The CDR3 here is CASTPLGTSGGPGADTQYF. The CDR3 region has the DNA TGTGCCAGCACCCCCCTTGGGACTAGCGGGGGTCCCGGGGCAGATACGCAGTATTTT.